This is a list of T cell receptor beta chains from one sample in a study of CD8+CD57+ T cells in acquired aplastic anemia. TCRdb processed the reads anew with MiXCR; each CDR3 protein has one entry. Of some 240,000 distinct CDR3 sequences in the sample, around 32% were seen once. Sequencing was performed on sorted CD4+, CD8+, or CD8+CD57+ T cells (not recorded which) from PBMCs. These receptor sequences come from a human donor in good health, serving as a control. The CDR3 runs from the conserved cysteine through the conserved F or W. A D gene is named only where the DNA matches it firmly. Only some rows state a clone size, as once, few, many or a class for expanded clones.

D	J	V	size	CDR3	DNA
NA	TRBJ1-4	TRBV10-3	many	CAIRSMGDEKLFF	TGTGCCATCAGGTCGATGGGGGATGAAAAACTGTTTTTT
NA	TRBJ1-1	TRBV10-3	many	CAISDWRDGDTEAFF	TGTGCCATCAGTGATTGGAGGGACGGAGACACTGAAGCTTTCTTT
NA	TRBJ1-1	TRBV28	NA	CASQSPPSNTEAFF	TGTGCCAGCCAGTCGCCCCCGTCGAACACTGAAGCTTTCTTT
NA	TRBJ1-1	TRBV10-3	NA	CAISESREITEAFF	TGTGCCATCAGTGAGTCGAGGGAGATAACTGAAGCTTTCTTT
NA	TRBJ1-2	TRBV29-1	NA	CSVELGGHPMQYYGYTF	TGCAGCGTTGAACTGGGAGGCCACCCGATGCAGTACTATGGCTACACCTTC
NA	TRBJ2-7	TRBV25-1	medium-sized	CASSGGGRGIKNEQYF	TGTGCCAGCAGTGGGGGGGGCAGGGGGATCAAAAACGAGCAGTACTTC
TRBD2	TRBJ2-1	TRBV29-1	NA	CSVEATSGRVEQFF	TGCAGCGTTGAGGCGACTAGCGGGAGGGTTGAGCAGTTCTTC
NA	TRBJ1-4	TRBV3-1	few	CASSDLGLPDEKLFF	TGTGCCAGCAGCGATCTCGGACTGCCGGATGAGAAACTGTTTTTT
TRBD1	TRBJ2-5	TRBV24-1	many	CATSDPQTGGETQYF	TGTGCCACCAGTGATCCGCAAACAGGGGGCGAGACCCAGTACTTC
NA	TRBJ2-7	TRBV6-6	many	CASSSGLTALEQYF	TGTGCCAGCAGCTCGGGCCTGACCGCATTGGAGCAGTACTTC
NA	TRBJ2-1	TRBV5-1	NA	CASSGEGTSSYNEQFF	TGCGCCAGCAGCGGAGAAGGCACGAGCTCCTACAATGAGCAGTTCTTC
NA	TRBJ2-1	TRBV6-1	many	CASSDRGSYNEQFF	TGTGCCAGCAGTGATAGGGGGAGTTACAATGAGCAGTTCTTC
NA	TRBJ1-1	TRBV5-1	NA	CASSLARFDRARTEAFF	TGCGCCAGCAGCTTGGCCAGGTTTGATCGGGCTAGGACTGAAGCTTTCTTT
TRBD1	TRBJ2-7	TRBV30	few	CAWSSTGTGDYEQYF	TGTGCCTGGAGTAGTACCGGGACAGGGGACTACGAGCAGTACTTC
TRBD1	TRBJ2-1	TRBV20-1	few	CSPGTGGGNEQFF	TGCAGTCCCGGGACAGGGGGTGGCAATGAGCAGTTCTTC
NA	TRBJ2-6	TRBV12-3/TRBV12-4	few	CASSLGRAGANVLTF	TGTGCCAGCAGTTTGGGCAGGGCTGGGGCCAACGTCCTGACTTTC
NA	TRBJ1-3	TRBV5-5	few	CASSLAGTYSGNTIYF	TGTGCCAGCAGCTTGGCGGGGACCTACTCTGGAAACACCATATATTTT
NA	TRBJ2-1	TRBV15	once	CATSIYNEQFF	TGTGCCACCAGCATATACAATGAGCAGTTCTTC
NA	TRBJ2-7	TRBV12-3/TRBV12-4	NA	CASSLGLLGVGKYEQYF	TGTGCCAGCAGTTTAGGGTTGTTGGGGGTTGGTAAGTACGAGCAGTACTTC
NA	TRBJ1-2	TRBV19	many	CASSIRIGTYGYTF	TGTGCCAGTAGTATTCGGATAGGTACCTATGGCTACACCTTC
NA	TRBJ2-3	TRBV13	NA	CASSFQTALRDTQYF	TGTGCCAGCAGCTTCCAAACGGCCTTGAGAGATACGCAGTATTTT
TRBD1	TRBJ1-2	TRBV10-3	many	CAIRDRGSGYTF	TGTGCCATCAGGGACAGGGGGAGCGGCTACACCTTC
NA	TRBJ1-5	TRBV4-1	few	CASSQVPGRLSNQPQHF	TGCGCCAGCAGCCAAGTTCCAGGCCGTCTGAGCAATCAGCCCCAGCATTTT
NA	TRBJ2-7	TRBV20-1	NA	CSARLGQSYEQYF	TGCAGTGCTAGACTAGGACAGTCCTACGAGCAGTACTTC
NA	TRBJ1-2	TRBV28	few	CASSGGGNYGYTF	TGTGCCAGCAGTGGGGGGGGGAACTATGGCTACACCTTC
NA	TRBJ1-1	TRBV6-6	many	CASSYSSSAEAFF	TGTGCCAGCAGTTACTCGTCAAGCGCTGAAGCTTTCTTT
NA	TRBJ2-2	TRBV6-4	few	CASSEQGVPGELFF	TGTGCCAGCAGTGAGCAGGGTGTACCCGGGGAGCTGTTTTTT
NA	TRBJ2-1	TRBV19	NA	CAGNLYPYNEQFF	TGTGCCGGTAACCTTTACCCTTACAATGAGCAGTTCTTC
NA	TRBJ2-5	TRBV24-1	NA	CATSDPVGTQYF	TGTGCCACCAGTGACCCCGTAGGGACCCAGTACTTC
NA	TRBJ1-1	TRBV5-1	NA	CASSLAGGRNLNTEAFF	TGCGCCAGCAGCTTGGCCGGGGGGCGGAATTTGAACACTGAAGCTTTCTTT
NA	TRBJ2-2	TRBV11-2	few	CASSLVGAYTGELFF	TGTGCCAGCAGCTTAGTAGGGGCTTACACCGGGGAGCTGTTTTTT
TRBD2	TRBJ2-1	TRBV4-2	few	CASSRPGTSGSFEQFF	TGTGCCAGCAGCAGACCCGGGACTAGCGGGAGTTTTGAGCAGTTCTTC
NA	TRBJ1-5	TRBV19	many	CASSRQGWSNQPQHF	TGTGCCAGTAGTAGGCAGGGATGGTCCAATCAGCCCCAGCATTTT
TRBD2	TRBJ2-2	TRBV5-5	NA	CASSLLLAWTGELFF	TGTGCCAGCAGCTTGTTACTAGCGTGGACCGGGGAGCTGTTTTTT